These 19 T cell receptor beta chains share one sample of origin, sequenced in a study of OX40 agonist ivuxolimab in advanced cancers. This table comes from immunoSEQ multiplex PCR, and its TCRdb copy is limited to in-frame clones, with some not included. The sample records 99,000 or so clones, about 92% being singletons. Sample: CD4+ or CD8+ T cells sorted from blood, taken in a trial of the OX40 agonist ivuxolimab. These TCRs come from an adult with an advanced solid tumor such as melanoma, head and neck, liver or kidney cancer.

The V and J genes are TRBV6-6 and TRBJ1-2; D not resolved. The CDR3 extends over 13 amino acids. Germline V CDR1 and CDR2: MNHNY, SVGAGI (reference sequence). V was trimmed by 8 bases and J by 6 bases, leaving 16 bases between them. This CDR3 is CASPTRTVHGYTF. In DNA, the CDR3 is TGTGCCAGCCCTACACGCACAGTCCATGGCTACACCTTC.

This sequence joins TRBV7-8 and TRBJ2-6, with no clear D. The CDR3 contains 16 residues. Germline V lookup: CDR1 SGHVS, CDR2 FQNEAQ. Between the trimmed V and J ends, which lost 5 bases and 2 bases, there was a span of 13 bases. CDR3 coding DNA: TGTGCCAGCAGCCCTCACCGGGCTCCTGGGGCCAACGTCCTGACTTTC. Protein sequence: CASSPHRAPGANVLTF.

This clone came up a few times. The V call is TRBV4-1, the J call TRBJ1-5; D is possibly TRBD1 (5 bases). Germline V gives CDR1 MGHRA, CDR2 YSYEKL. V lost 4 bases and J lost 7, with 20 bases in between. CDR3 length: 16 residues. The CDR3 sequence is CASSRGQGTALQPQHF. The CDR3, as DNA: TGCGCCAGCAGCCGAGGTCAGGGTACCGCGCTGCAGCCCCAGCATTTT.

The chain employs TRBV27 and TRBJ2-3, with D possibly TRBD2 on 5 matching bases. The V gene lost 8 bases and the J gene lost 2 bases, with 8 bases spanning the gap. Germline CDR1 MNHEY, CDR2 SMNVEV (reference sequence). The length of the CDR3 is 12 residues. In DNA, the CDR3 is TGTGCCAGCGGAGACTACACAGATACGCAGTATTTT. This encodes CASGDYTDTQYF.

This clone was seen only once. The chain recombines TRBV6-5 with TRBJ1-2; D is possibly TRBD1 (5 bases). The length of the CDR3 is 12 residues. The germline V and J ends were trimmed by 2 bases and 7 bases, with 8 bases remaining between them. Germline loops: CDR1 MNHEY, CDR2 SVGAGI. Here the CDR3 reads CASSYGGIGYTF. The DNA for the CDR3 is TGTGCCAGCAGTTACGGGGGTATTGGCTACACCTTC.

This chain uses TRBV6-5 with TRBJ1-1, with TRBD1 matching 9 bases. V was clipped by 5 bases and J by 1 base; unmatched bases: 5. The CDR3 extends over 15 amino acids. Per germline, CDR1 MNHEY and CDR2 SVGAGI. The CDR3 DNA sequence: TGTGCCAGCAGTCGGGGGACAGGGCGGAACACTGAAGCTTTCTTT. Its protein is CASSRGTGRNTEAFF.

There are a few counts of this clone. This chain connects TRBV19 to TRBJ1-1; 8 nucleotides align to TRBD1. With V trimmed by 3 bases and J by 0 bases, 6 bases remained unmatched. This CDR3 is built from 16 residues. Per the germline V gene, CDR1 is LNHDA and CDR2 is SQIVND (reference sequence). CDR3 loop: CASSIRPGQVNTEAFF. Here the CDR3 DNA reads TGTGCCAGTAGTATCCGACCGGGACAGGTGAACACTGAAGCTTTCTTT. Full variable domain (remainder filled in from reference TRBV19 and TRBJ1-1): DGGITQSPKYLFRKEGQNVTLSCEQNLNHDAMYWYRQDPGQGLRLIYYSQIVNDFQKGDIAEGYSVSREKKESFPLTVTSAQKNPTAFYLCASSIRPGQVNTEAFFGQGTRLTVV.

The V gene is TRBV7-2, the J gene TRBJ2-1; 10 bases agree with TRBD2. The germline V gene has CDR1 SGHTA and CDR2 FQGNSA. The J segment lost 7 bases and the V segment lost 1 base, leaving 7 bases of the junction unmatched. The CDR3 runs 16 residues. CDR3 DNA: TGTGCCAGCAGCTTAGTTCTAGCGGGAGTTAGGAATGAGCAGTTCTTC. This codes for CASSLVLAGVRNEQFF.

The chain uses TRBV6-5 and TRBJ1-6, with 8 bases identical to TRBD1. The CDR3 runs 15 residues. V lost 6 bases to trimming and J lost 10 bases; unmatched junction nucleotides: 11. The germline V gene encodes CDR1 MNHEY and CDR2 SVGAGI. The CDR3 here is CASSRDRGWGSPLHF. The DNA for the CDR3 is TGTGCCAGCAGCCGAGACAGGGGTTGGGGATCACCCCTCCACTTT.

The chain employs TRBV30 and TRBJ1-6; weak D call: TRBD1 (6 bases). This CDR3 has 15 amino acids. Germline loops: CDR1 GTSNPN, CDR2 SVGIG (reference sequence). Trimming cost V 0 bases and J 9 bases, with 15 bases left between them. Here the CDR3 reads CAWSVGGPARSPLHF. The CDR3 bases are TGTGCCTGGAGTGTTGGGGGGCCTGCGCGTTCACCCCTCCACTTT.

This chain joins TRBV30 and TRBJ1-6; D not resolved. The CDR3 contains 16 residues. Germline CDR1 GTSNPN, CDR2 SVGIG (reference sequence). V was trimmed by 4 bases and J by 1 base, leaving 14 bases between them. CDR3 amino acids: CAWNRVKVSYNSPLHF. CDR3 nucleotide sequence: TGTGCCTGGAATCGGGTGAAAGTGTCCTATAATTCACCCCTCCACTTT. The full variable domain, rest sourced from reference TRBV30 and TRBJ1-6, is SQTIHQWPATLVQPVGSPLSLECTVEGTSNPNLYWYRQAAGRGLQLLFYSVGIGQISSEVPQNLSASRPQDRQFILSSKKLLLSDSGFYLCAWNRVKVSYNSPLHFGNGTRLTVT.

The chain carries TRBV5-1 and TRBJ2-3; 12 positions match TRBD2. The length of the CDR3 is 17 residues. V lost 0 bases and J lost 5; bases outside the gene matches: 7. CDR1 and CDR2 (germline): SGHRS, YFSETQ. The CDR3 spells CASSLALAGGRGDTQYF. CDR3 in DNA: TGCGCCAGCAGCTTGGCCCTAGCGGGGGGGCGTGGAGATACGCAGTATTTT.

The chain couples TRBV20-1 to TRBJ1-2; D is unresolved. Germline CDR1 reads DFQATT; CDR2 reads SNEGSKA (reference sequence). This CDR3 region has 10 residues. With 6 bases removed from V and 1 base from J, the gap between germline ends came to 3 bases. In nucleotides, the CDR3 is TGCAGTGCCGATAACTATGGCTACACCTTC. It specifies CSADNYGYTF.

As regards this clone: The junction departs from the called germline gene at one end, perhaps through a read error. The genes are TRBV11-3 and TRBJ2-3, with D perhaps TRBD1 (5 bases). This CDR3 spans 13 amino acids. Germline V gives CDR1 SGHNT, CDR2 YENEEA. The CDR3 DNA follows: TGTGCCAGCAGTTTAGGGGTAGCAGATACGCAGTATTTT. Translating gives CASSLGVADTQYF.

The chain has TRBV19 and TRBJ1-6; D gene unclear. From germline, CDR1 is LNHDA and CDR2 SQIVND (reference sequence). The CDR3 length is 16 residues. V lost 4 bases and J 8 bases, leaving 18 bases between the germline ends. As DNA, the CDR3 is TGTGCCAGTAGTACTCCTATAGGAGGGTTGGATTCACCCCTCCACTTT. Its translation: CASSTPIGGLDSPLHF.

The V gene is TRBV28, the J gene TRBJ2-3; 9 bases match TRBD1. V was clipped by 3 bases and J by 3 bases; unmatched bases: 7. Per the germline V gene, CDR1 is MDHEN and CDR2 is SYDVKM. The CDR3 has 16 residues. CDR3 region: CASSFSSGTGTDTQYF. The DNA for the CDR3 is TGTGCCAGCAGTTTCTCGAGTGGGACAGGGACAGATACGCAGTATTTT.

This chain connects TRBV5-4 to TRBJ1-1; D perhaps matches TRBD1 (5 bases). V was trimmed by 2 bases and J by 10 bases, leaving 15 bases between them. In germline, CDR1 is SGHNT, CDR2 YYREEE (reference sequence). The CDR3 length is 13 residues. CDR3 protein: CASSLRGLLGAFF. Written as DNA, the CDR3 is TGTGCCAGCAGCTTAAGGGGCCTCCTCGGAGCTTTCTTT. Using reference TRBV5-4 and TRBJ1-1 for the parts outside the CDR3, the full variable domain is ETGVTQSPTHLIKTRGQQVTLRCSSQSGHNTVSWYQQALGQGPQFIFQYYREEENGRGNFPPRFSGLQFPNYSSELNVNALELDDSALYLCASSLRGLLGAFFGQGTRLTVV.

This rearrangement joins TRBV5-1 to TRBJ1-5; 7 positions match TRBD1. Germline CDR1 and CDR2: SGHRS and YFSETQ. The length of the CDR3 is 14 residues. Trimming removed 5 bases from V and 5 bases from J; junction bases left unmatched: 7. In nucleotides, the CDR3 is TGCGCCAGCAGTCGAGGGGGCGCGGATCAGCCCCAGCATTTT. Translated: CASSRGGADQPQHF.

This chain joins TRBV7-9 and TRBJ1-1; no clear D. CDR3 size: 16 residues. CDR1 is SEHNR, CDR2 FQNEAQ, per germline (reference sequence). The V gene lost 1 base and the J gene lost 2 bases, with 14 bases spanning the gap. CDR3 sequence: CASSLGEVGANTEAFF. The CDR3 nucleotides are TGTGCCAGCAGCTTAGGGGAGGTGGGAGCCAACACTGAAGCTTTCTTT.